The 24 T cell receptor beta chains listed next were all sequenced from one sample in a study of T cells in Graves' hyperthyroidism and ophthalmopathy (dated by TCRdb to between 2019 and 2020). Library generation was performed with multiplex PCR. This sample was sequenced with an Illumina HiSeq 2000. TCR beta CDR3 regions were amplified from RNA transcripts. A first-round RT-PCR of the TCR CDR3 used the HTBI primer set with the Qiagen OneStep RT-PCR kit. TCRdb's own reprocessing of the public reads used fastp at Q25 and MiXCR and kept productive beta chains. Each entry merges the rows of one CDR3 protein and shows their most common DNA and genes. This sample holds a few hundred thousand distinct CDR3 sequences; 15% to 20% were observed only once. The leading ten clones occupy roughly 39% of the sample. The sample comprised blood. These receptors were collected from a man aged 45-65 years with Graves' ophthalmopathy.

Many counts were recorded for this clonotype. The genes are TRBV20-1 and TRBJ2-3; 9 bases line up with TRBD1. This CDR3 is built from 14 residues. Germline trimming cut 3 bases from V and 5 bases from J; bases unmatched to any gene: 6. Per the germline V gene, CDR1 is DFQATT and CDR2 is SNEGSKA (reference sequence). CDR3 in amino acids: CSASRDRAGDTQYF. The CDR3 coding sequence is TGCAGTGCTAGTAGGGACAGGGCGGGAGATACGCAGTATTTT.

A remark on this clonotype: A read error may be the cause here, since a much bigger clone is one base away. The chain couples TRBV5-1 to TRBJ2-1; 7 nucleotides align to TRBD2. V lost 1 base, J lost 7 bases, and 8 bases stayed unmatched. Germline assignment: CDR1 SGHRS and CDR2 YFSETQ. The CDR3 consists of 15 residues. The CDR3 coding sequence is TGCGCCAGCAGCTTGTCGAGCGGGATTGAGAATGAGCAGTTCTTC. Protein: CASSLSSGIENEQFF.

This clonotype was counted ten times or more. J is TRBJ1-2 and V is TRBV3-1; D not certain. V lost 0 bases and J lost 0, with 11 bases in between. The CDR3 is 16 amino acids. Germline lookup yields CDR1 LGHDT and CDR2 YNNKEL (reference sequence). CDR3 coding DNA: TGTGCCAGCAGCCAAGATGCAGAAATAGCTAACTATGGCTACACCTTC. It encodes CASSQDAEIANYGYTF.

This clonotype was seen a few times. The chain couples TRBV12-3 or TRBV12-4 to TRBJ2-2, with D maybe TRBD1 (6 bases). Between the trimmed V and J ends, which lost 6 bases and 6 bases, there was a span of 11 bases. This CDR3 contains 13 residues. The CDR3 is CASRPYRAGELFF. The CDR3 DNA is TGTGCCAGCAGACCCTACAGGGCCGGGGAGCTGTTTTTT.

The chain recombines TRBV20-1 with TRBJ1-1, with TRBD1 as a possible D gene (5 bases). Germline V gene sequence: CDR1 DFQATT, CDR2 SNEGSKA (reference sequence). V lost 7 bases, J lost 1 base, and 13 bases lay in between. The CDR3 consists of 13 residues. The CDR3 spells CSGGGARNTEAFF. CDR3 in DNA: TGCAGTGGTGGAGGGGCGCGGAACACTGAAGCTTTCTTT.

This clonotype was seen ten or more times. This chain uses TRBV5-1 with TRBJ1-1; D possibly corresponds to TRBD1 (5 bases). V was trimmed by 7 bases and J by 1 base, leaving 14 bases between them. Germline assignment: CDR1 SGHRS and CDR2 YFSETQ. The CDR3 is made up of 14 amino acids. The CDR3 DNA sequence: TGCGCCAGCGTGGGGGACGGGGCGAACACTGAAGCTTTCTTT. Protein sequence: CASVGDGANTEAFF. Looking up the rest from reference TRBV5-1 and TRBJ1-1 gives the full variable domain: KAGVTQTPRYLIKTRGQQVTLSCSPISGHRSVSWYQQTPGQGLQFLFEYFSETQRNKGNFPGRFSGRQFSNSRSEMNVSTLELGDSALYLCASVGDGANTEAFFGQGTRLTVV.

The chain is built from TRBV7-9 and TRBJ2-3, with D uncertain. Trimming removed 0 bases from V and 4 bases from J, with 11 bases in between. The CDR3 sequence is 15 residues long. CDR1 is SEHNR and CDR2 is FQNEAQ in the germline V gene (reference sequence). CDR3 sequence reads: CASSLAGRLSDTQYF. For the CDR3, the DNA is TGTGCCAGCAGCTTAGCGGGTCGGCTCTCAGATACGCAGTATTTT.

The chain is built from TRBV7-3 and TRBJ2-1; TRBD1 matches at 10 bases. Looked up from germline, CDR1 is SGHTA and CDR2 is FQGTGA. This CDR3 has 14 amino acids. Trimming removed 5 bases from V and 5 bases from J; junction bases left unmatched: 3. CDR3 nucleotides: TGTGCCAGCAGCCGACAGGGGGCGGACAATGAGCAGTTCTTC. It encodes CASSRQGADNEQFF.

This clonotype was recorded many times. J is TRBJ1-5 and V is TRBV12-3 or TRBV12-4; D is unresolved. The CDR3 sequence is 12 residues long. Deletions cut 6 bases from V and 6 bases from J, with 9 bases between. This chain's CDR3 is CASSRSSQPQHF. For the CDR3, the DNA is TGTGCCAGCAGCCGATCTTCTCAGCCCCAGCATTTT.

This clonotype was observed at least ten times. The CDR3 here is CAWSTPGGSNQPQHF. CDR3 coding DNA: TGTGCCTGGAGTACCCCGGGGGGGAGCAATCAGCCCCAGCATTTT. The chain links TRBV30 to TRBJ1-5, with a weak D call TRBD1 (5 bases). The CDR3 is 15 residues long. Germline V CDR1 and CDR2: GTSNPN, SVGIG (reference sequence). Trimming stripped 2 bases from V and 1 base from J, with 12 bases between.

This clonotype was seen repeatedly, ten times or more. V is TRBV5-1 and J is TRBJ1-1, with TRBD1 identical over 7 bases. V was pared by 4 bases and J by 5 bases, with 8 bases of the junction left unmatched. This CDR3 spans 14 amino acids. Germline V gives CDR1 SGHRS, CDR2 YFSETQ. The CDR3 loop is CASSQTGFVTEAFF. The CDR3 DNA is TGCGCCAGCAGCCAGACAGGGTTTGTGACTGAAGCTTTCTTT.

The CDR3 DNA follows: TGTGCCAGCAAGGGGGGACAGCTGACCTACGAGCAGTACTTC. It codes for CASKGGQLTYEQYF. The genes are TRBV5-6 and TRBJ2-7; weak D call: TRBD1 (7 bases). V shed 6 bases and J shed 2 bases, with 15 bases lying between them. The CDR3 sequence is 14 residues long. Germline CDR1 reads SGHDT; CDR2 reads YYEEEE. Combining the CDR3 with reference TRBV5-6 and TRBJ2-7 gives the whole variable domain DAGVTQSPTHLIKTRGQQVTLRCSPKSGHDTVSWYQQALGQGPQFIFQYYEEEERQRGNFPDRFSGHQFPNYSSELNVNALLLGDSALYLCASKGGQLTYEQYFGPGTRLTVT.

The table lists this clonotype with many counts. CDR3 sequence: CASSLSGTGEGYTF. CDR3 sequence (DNA): TGTGCCAGCAGCCTGTCGGGTACAGGGGAAGGCTACACCTTC. This chain joins TRBV7-2 and TRBJ1-2; 7 bases are shared with TRBD1. Germline V lookup: CDR1 SGHTA, CDR2 FQGNSA. The length of the CDR3 is 14 residues. The V and J ends lost 5 bases and 8 bases, in that order; junction bases with no gene match: 11.

Of note for this clonotype: Possible read error: a much larger clone is one base away. The chain has TRBV11-2 and TRBJ2-1; 7 positions agree with TRBD2. Unmatched junction bases numbered 11, after V lost 7 bases and J lost 8 bases. The CDR3 length is 14 residues. Looked up from germline, CDR1 is SGHAT and CDR2 is FQNNGV. As DNA, the CDR3 is TGTGCCAGCAATCCCAACGGGAGGAAGGATGAGCAGTTCTTC. Its protein is CASNPNGRKDEQFF.

This clonotype was recorded at least ten times. This chain joins TRBV2 and TRBJ2-4; the D is unclear. The germline V gene has CDR1 SNHLY and CDR2 FYNNEI. V was trimmed by 7 bases and J by 8 bases, leaving 9 bases between them. The CDR3 runs to 11 residues. CDR3 protein: CASNLLDIQYF. In DNA form, the CDR3 reads TGTGCCAGCAACCTTTTAGACATTCAGTACTTC.

The CDR3 here is CASSCRDGGNQPQHF. CDR3 sequence (DNA): TGTGCCAGCAGCTGCCGGGACGGAGGCAATCAGCCCCAGCATTTT. This chain joins TRBV11-1 and TRBJ1-5; D might be TRBD1 (5 bases). The V end lost 4 bases, the J end lost 2 bases, and 12 bases lay between the germline ends. Germline V CDR1 and CDR2: SGHAT, FQDESV (reference sequence). The CDR3 is 15 residues long.

This clonotype appeared many times. The genes are TRBV5-1 and TRBJ1-2; tentative D call: TRBD1 (6 bases). The CDR3 covers 13 residues. Trimming removed 4 bases at V and 6 bases at J, with 13 bases between. Germline assignment: CDR1 SGHRS and CDR2 YFSETQ. CDR3 in amino acids: CASSQYRENGYTF. Written as DNA, the CDR3 is TGCGCCAGCAGCCAATACAGGGAGAATGGCTACACCTTC.

The genes are TRBV25-1 and TRBJ1-2, with TRBD1 matching over 7 bases. The ends lost 1 base at V and 8 bases at J; junction bases unmatched: 13. The germline gives CDR1 MGHDK, CDR2 SYGVNS. There are 16 residues in the CDR3. CDR3 sequence: CASSESWGTAGGGYTF. The CDR3, as DNA: TGTGCCAGCAGTGAATCCTGGGGGACCGCAGGGGGAGGCTACACCTTC.

In its sample, this clonotype was seen a few times. Germline and junction disagree at one end, which may indicate a read error. The CDR3 protein is CAVSDTGQANTEAFF. CDR3 coding DNA: TGTGCCGTCAGTGATACGGGACAGGCGAACACTGAAGCTTTCTTT. The chain joins TRBV10-3 to TRBJ1-1, with 8 bases fitting TRBD1. Germline loops: CDR1 ENHRY, CDR2 SYGVKD. The CDR3 spans 15 residues.

This clonotype appeared a few times. This chain's CDR3 is CSASNSNTGELFF. The CDR3, as DNA: TGCAGTGCTAGTAACAGCAACACCGGGGAGCTGTTTTTT. The chain joins TRBV20-1 to TRBJ2-2; unclear D gene. Deletions cut 3 bases from V and 2 bases from J, with 7 bases between. The CDR3 has 13 amino acids. Looked up from germline, CDR1 is DFQATT and CDR2 is SNEGSKA (reference sequence).

This clonotype was picked up many times. The chain uses TRBV28 and TRBJ2-1; 11 bases fit TRBD2. V lost 3 bases and J lost 7; bases outside the gene matches: 5. CDR1 MDHEN and CDR2 SYDVKM come from the germline V gene. The CDR3 covers 15 residues. The chain's CDR3 is CASSLGGLAENEQFF. CDR3 coding DNA: TGTGCCAGCAGTTTGGGGGGACTAGCGGAGAATGAGCAGTTCTTC.

The sample holds a few counts of this clonotype. The gene calls are TRBV10-2 and TRBJ2-7; D ambiguous. The CDR3 loop spans 14 amino acids. Germline CDR1 reads WSHSY; CDR2 reads SAAADI. V dropped 2 bases and J dropped 2 bases, with 10 bases sitting between them. The DNA of the CDR3 is TGCGCCAGCAGTGAGGGGGAAGCGACCTACGAGCAGTACTTC. It translates to CASSEGEATYEQYF.

This clonotype was detected only a few times. The chain combines TRBV27 with TRBJ2-3, with TRBD2 identical over 14 bases. The CDR3 loop spans 18 amino acids. Trimming removed 5 bases from V and 0 bases from J; junction bases left unmatched: 7. Germline-derived CDR1 and CDR2 are MNHEY and SMNVEV (reference sequence). The CDR3 here is CASSQPGLAGESTDTQYF. CDR3 DNA sequence: TGTGCCAGCAGTCAGCCGGGACTAGCGGGAGAGAGCACAGATACGCAGTATTTT.

About this clonotype: A much larger clone differs by one base, so this may be a read error. The J gene is TRBJ1-2, the V gene TRBV18; no clear D. CDR3 length equals 15 residues. CDR1 is KGHSH, CDR2 LQKENI, per germline. CDR3 residues: CTSSPSLSSDYGYTF. In DNA, the CDR3 is TGTACCAGCTCACCATCATTGTCATCGGACTACGGCTACACCTTC.